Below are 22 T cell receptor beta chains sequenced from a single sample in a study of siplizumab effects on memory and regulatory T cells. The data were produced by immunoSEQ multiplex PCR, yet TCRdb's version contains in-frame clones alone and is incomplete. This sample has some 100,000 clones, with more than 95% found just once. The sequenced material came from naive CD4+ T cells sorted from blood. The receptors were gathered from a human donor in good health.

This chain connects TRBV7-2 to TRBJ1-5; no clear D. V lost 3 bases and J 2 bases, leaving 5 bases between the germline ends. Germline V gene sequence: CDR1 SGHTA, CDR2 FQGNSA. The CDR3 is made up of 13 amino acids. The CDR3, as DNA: TGTGCCAGCAGCTTTTTGGGCAATCAGCCCCAGCATTTT. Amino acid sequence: CASSFLGNQPQHF. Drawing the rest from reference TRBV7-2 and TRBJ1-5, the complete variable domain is GAGVSQSPSNKVTEKGKDVELRCDPISGHTALYWYRQSLGQGLEFLIYFQGNSAPDKSGLPSDRFSAERTGGSVSTLTIQRTQQEDSAVYLCASSFLGNQPQHFGDGTRLSIL.

The CDR3 here is CASSEYASSYGYTF. CDR3 bases: TGTGCCAGCAGTGAATATGCCAGTAGCTATGGCTACACCTTC. The chain is built from TRBV25-1 and TRBJ1-2, with D hard to call. CDR1 is MGHDK, CDR2 SYGVNS, per germline. There are 14 residues in the CDR3. With 0 bases removed from V and 4 bases from J, the gap between germline ends came to 9 bases.

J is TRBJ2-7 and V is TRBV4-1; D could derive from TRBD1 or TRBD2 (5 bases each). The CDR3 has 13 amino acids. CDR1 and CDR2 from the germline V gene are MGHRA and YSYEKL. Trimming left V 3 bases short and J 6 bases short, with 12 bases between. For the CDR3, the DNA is TGCGCCAGCAGCCAGCAGGGAGTGGGCGAGCAGTACTTC. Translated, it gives CASSQQGVGEQYF.

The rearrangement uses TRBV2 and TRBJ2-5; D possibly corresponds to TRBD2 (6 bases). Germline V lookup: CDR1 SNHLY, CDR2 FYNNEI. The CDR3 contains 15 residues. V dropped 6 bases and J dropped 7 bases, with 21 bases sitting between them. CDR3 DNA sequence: TGTGCCAGCAGAGCGCGGCGGGGAGACCCGGGGACCCAGTACTTC. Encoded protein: CASRARRGDPGTQYF.

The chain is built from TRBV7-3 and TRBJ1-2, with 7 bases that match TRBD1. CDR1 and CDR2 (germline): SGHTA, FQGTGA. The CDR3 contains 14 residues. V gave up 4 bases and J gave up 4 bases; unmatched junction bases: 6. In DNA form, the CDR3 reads TGTGCCAGCAGCTACAGGGGAGGAAGCTATGGCTACACCTTC. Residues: CASSYRGGSYGYTF.

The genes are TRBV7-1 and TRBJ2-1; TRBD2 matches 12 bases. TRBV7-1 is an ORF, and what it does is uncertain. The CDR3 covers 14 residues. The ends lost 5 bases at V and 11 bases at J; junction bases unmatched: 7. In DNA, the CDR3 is TGTGCCAGCAGCGGCCTACTAGCGGGGGGCAAGCAGTTCTTC. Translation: CASSGLLAGGKQFF.

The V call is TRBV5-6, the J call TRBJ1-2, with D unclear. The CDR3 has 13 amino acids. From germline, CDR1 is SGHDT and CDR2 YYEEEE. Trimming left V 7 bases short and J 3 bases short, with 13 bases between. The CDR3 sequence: CASCSAADYGYTF. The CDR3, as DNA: TGTGCCAGCTGCTCCGCGGCGGACTATGGCTACACCTTC.

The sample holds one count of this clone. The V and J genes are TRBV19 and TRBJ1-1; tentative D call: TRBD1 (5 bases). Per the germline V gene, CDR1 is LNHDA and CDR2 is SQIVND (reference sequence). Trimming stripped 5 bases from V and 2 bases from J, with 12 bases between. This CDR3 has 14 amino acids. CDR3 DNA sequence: TGTGCCAGTAGTGAGGCGGGGGTTAACACTGAAGCTTTCTTT. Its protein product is CASSEAGVNTEAFF. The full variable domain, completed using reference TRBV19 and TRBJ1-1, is DGGITQSPKYLFRKEGQNVTLSCEQNLNHDAMYWYRQDPGQGLRLIYYSQIVNDFQKGDIAEGYSVSREKKESFPLTVTSAQKNPTAFYLCASSEAGVNTEAFFGQGTRLTVV.

The CDR3 DNA reads TGTGCCAGCAGTGACTCGACCGTTAGCACAGATACGCAGTATTTT. Translation gives CASSDSTVSTDTQYF. The chain links TRBV6-4 to TRBJ2-3; D is ambiguous. The CDR3 sequence is 15 residues long. The V end lost 0 bases, the J end lost 0 bases, and 7 bases lay between the germline ends. Germline CDR1 is MRHNA and CDR2 is SNTAGT.

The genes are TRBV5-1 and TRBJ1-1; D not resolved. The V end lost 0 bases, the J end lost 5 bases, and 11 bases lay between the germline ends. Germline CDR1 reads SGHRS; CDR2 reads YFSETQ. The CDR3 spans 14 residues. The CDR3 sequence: CASSLAPPPTEAFF. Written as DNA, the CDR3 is TGCGCCAGCAGCTTGGCACCCCCCCCGACTGAAGCTTTCTTT.

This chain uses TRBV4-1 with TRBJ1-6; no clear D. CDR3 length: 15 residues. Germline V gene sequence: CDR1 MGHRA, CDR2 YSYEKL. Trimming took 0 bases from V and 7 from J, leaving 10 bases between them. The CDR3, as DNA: TGCGCCAGCAGCCAAGATTCGGCCACGAATTCACCCCTCCACTTT. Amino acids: CASSQDSATNSPLHF.

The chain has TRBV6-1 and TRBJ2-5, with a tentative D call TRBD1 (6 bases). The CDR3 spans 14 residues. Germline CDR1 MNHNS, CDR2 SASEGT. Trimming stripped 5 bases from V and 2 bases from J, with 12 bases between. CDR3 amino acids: CASSRTATQETQYF. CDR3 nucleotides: TGTGCCAGCAGTAGGACAGCGACTCAAGAGACCCAGTACTTC.

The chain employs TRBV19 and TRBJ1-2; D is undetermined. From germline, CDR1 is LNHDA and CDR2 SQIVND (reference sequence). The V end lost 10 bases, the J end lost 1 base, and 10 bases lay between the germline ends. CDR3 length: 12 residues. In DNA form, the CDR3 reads TGTGCCATCTACGGGAATAACTATGGCTACACCTTC. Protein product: CAIYGNNYGYTF.

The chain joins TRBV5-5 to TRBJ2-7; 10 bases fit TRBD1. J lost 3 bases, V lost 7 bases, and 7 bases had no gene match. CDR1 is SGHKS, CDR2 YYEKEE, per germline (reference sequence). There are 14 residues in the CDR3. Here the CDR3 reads CASGLTGGHYEQYF. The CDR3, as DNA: TGTGCCAGCGGTCTGACAGGGGGCCACTACGAGCAGTACTTC.

CDR3 residues: CASSARLAGAKGDTQYF. In DNA form, the CDR3 reads TGTGCCAGCAGCGCCCGACTAGCGGGGGCGAAAGGGGATACGCAGTATTTT. The rearrangement links TRBV21-1 to TRBJ2-3; the D call in the table, TRBD2, was not verified against the DNA. TRBV21-1 is assigned pseudogene status. This CDR3 region has 17 residues.

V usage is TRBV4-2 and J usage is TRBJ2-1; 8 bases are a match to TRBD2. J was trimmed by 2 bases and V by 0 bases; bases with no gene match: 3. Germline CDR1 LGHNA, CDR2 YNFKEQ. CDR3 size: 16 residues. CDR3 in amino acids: CASSQDGGGTYNEQFF. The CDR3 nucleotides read TGTGCCAGCAGCCAAGACGGCGGGGGGACCTACAATGAGCAGTTCTTC.

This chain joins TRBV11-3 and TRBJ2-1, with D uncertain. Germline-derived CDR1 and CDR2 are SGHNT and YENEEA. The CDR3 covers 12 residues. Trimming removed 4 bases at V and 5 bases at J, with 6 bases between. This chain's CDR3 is CASSSQNNEQFF. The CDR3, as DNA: TGTGCCAGCAGCTCACAGAACAATGAGCAGTTCTTC.

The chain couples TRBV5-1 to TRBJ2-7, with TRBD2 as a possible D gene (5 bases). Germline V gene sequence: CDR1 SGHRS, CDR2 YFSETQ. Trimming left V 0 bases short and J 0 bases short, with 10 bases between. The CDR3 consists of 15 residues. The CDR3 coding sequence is TGCGCCAGCAGCTTGGCCTTGGGGAGCTCCTACGAGCAGTACTTC. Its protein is CASSLALGSSYEQYF.

In DNA form, the CDR3 reads TGCGCCAGCAGCTTGGTGGTTAGCTCCTACGAGCAGTACTTC. This translates into CASSLVVSSYEQYF. This chain joins TRBV5-1 and TRBJ2-7; no clear D gene. Looked up from germline, CDR1 is SGHRS and CDR2 is YFSETQ. Trimming shortened V by 0 bases and J by 0 bases, and 7 bases separated the two germline ends. The CDR3 sequence is 14 residues long. The full variable domain, completed using reference TRBV5-1 and TRBJ2-7, is KAGVTQTPRYLIKTRGQQVTLSCSPISGHRSVSWYQQTPGQGLQFLFEYFSETQRNKGNFPGRFSGRQFSNSRSEMNVSTLELGDSALYLCASSLVVSSYEQYFGPGTRLTVT.

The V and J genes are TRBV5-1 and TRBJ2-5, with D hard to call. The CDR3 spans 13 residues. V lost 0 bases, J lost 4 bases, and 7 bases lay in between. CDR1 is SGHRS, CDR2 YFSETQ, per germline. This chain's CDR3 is CASSLGHGETQYF. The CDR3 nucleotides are TGCGCCAGCAGCTTGGGGCACGGAGAGACCCAGTACTTC.

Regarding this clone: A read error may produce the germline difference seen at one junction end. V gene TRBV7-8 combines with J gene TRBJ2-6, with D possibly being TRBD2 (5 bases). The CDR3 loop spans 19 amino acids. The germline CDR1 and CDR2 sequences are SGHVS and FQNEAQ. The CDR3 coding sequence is TGTGCCAGCAGCTTAGGACCGACCGAGAGCGGCTCTCGGGCCAACGTCCTGACTTTC. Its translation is CASSLGPTESGSRANVLTF.

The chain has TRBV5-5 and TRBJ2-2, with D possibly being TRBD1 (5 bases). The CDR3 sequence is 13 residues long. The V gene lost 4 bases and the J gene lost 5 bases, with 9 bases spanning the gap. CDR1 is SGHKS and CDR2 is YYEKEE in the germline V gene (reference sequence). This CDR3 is CASSTTDTGELFF. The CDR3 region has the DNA TGTGCCAGCAGCACGACAGATACCGGGGAGCTGTTTTTT. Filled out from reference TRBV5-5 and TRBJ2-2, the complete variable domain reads DAGVTQSPTHLIKTRGQQVTLRCSPISGHKSVSWYQQVLGQGPQFIFQYYEKEERGRGNFPDRFSARQFPNYSSELNVNALLLGDSALYLCASSTTDTGELFFGEGSRLTVL.